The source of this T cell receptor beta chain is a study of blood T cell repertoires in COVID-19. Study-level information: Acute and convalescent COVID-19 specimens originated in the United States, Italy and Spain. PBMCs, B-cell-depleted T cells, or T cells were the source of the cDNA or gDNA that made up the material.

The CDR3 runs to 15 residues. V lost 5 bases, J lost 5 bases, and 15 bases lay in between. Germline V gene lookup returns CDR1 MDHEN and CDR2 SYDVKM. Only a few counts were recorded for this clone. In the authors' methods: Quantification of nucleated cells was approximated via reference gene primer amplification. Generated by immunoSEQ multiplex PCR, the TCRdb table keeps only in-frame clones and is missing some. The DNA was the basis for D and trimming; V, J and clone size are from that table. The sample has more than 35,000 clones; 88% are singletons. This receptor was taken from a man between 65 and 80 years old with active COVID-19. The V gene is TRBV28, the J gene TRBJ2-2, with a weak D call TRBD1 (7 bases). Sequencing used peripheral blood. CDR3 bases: TGTGCCAGCAGTCCGGACAGGAGGGTGACCGGGGAGCTGTTTTTT. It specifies CASSPDRRVTGELFF.